Below, 17 T cell receptor beta chains from the same sample are listed, as sequenced in a study of beta chain features in type 1 diabetes. Investigators reverse transcribed all isolated RNA, so they sequenced expressed TCRB transcripts. Clones were read by immunoSEQ multiplex PCR, and TCRdb kept only the in-frame ones, dropping some. The sample lists about 140,000 clones; around 9.3% were seen once. Sequencing was carried out using naive CD4+ T cells from blood. The receptors here all came from a young man in good health.

The rearrangement joins TRBV5-4 to TRBJ1-2, with D uncertain. The V end lost 4 bases, the J end lost 4 bases, and 14 bases lay between the germline ends. The CDR3 has 14 residues. The germline CDR1 and CDR2 sequences are SGHNT and YYREEE (reference sequence). The CDR3 DNA reads TGTGCCAGCAGCCCGACTGAAATGGTCTATGGCTACACCTTC. It encodes CASSPTEMVYGYTF.

This clone was counted only a few times. The chain uses TRBV7-2 and TRBJ1-1; 7 positions match TRBD1. The junction had 14 bases not matched to a gene; V was cut back by 5 bases and J by 5 bases. This CDR3 is 16 amino acids long. Germline V gene lookup returns CDR1 SGHTA and CDR2 FQGNSA. The chain's CDR3 is CASSLQALDRRTEAFF. The CDR3 DNA sequence: TGTGCCAGCAGCCTTCAAGCGTTGGACAGGAGGACTGAAGCTTTCTTT.

The V gene is TRBV19, the J gene TRBJ2-7; 9 nucleotides align to TRBD1. V lost 6 bases to trimming and J lost 1 base; unmatched junction nucleotides: 7. The germline V gene has CDR1 LNHDA and CDR2 SQIVND (reference sequence). The CDR3 is 15 residues long. The CDR3 spells CASSLAGQGSYEQYF. CDR3 nucleotide sequence: TGTGCCAGTAGCCTTGCGGGACAGGGATCCTACGAGCAGTACTTC.

This clone came up a few times. J is TRBJ1-3 and V is TRBV28; D gene unclear. The ends were cut back, 3 bases at V and 0 bases at J, with 9 bases in the middle. Per the germline V gene, CDR1 is MDHEN and CDR2 is SYDVKM. The CDR3 runs 15 residues. The CDR3 loop is CASSFYYSSGNTIYF. The CDR3 coding sequence is TGTGCCAGCAGTTTCTATTACAGCTCTGGAAACACCATATATTTT.

The J gene is TRBJ1-2, the V gene TRBV4-1; D is ambiguous. Germline V gene data show CDR1 as MGHRA and CDR2 as YSYEKL. Deletions cut 0 bases from V and 4 bases from J, with 15 bases between. The CDR3 runs 16 residues. CDR3 sequence (DNA): TGCGCCAGCAGCCAAGAGCCCGTAAATACCGGCTATGGCTACACCTTC. Encoded protein: CASSQEPVNTGYGYTF.

The CDR3 DNA sequence: TGCGCCAGCAGCTTGGGGACAGGTGAGACCCAGTACTTC. This codes for CASSLGTGETQYF. The V call is TRBV5-1, the J call TRBJ2-5; TRBD1 aligns across 7 bases. This CDR3 contains 13 residues. Germline V CDR1 and CDR2: SGHRS, YFSETQ. Trimming removed 0 bases from V and 5 bases from J; junction bases left unmatched: 1.

This sequence joins TRBV15 and TRBJ1-3; perhaps TRBD1 as D (5 bases). This CDR3 has 16 residues. Germline V gene lookup returns CDR1 LNHNV and CDR2 YYDKDF (reference sequence). V gave up 0 bases and J gave up 0 bases, with 9 bases separating them. The CDR3 reads CATSRDRVVSGNTIYF. The CDR3 region has the DNA TGTGCCACCAGCAGAGACAGGGTTGTCTCTGGAAACACCATATATTTT.

The chain links TRBV5-1 to TRBJ2-7, with a tentative D call TRBD1 (5 bases). Trimming removed 4 bases from V and 1 base from J, with 15 bases in between. CDR3 length equals 15 residues. Germline V gene data show CDR1 as SGHRS and CDR2 as YFSETQ. The DNA for the CDR3 is TGCGCCAGCAGCAGCAGGGAAAGGTTTTCCTACGAGCAGTACTTC. This encodes CASSSRERFSYEQYF.

The rearrangement uses TRBV5-4 and TRBJ1-6; TRBD1 agrees at 9 bases. Germline loops: CDR1 SGHNT, CDR2 YYREEE (reference sequence). There are 14 residues in the CDR3. V shed 4 bases, J shed 14 bases, and the junction held 10 bases outside the gene matches. Written as DNA, the CDR3 is TGTGCCAGCAGCCTAGGGACAGGGAAGGGGGCCCTCCACTTT. Protein product: CASSLGTGKGALHF.

The sample holds a few counts of this clone. The chain combines TRBV28 with TRBJ2-7; D is uncertain. CDR3 length: 14 amino acids. Per germline, CDR1 MDHEN and CDR2 SYDVKM. V was cut by 0 bases and J by 3 bases, with 9 bases left in between. The DNA for the CDR3 is TGTGCCAGCAGTTTATGGGGCAGAAACTACGAGCAGTACTTC. Translated, it gives CASSLWGRNYEQYF.

This clone was seen a handful of times. V gene TRBV28 combines with J gene TRBJ2-3; maybe TRBD2 (6 bases). The ends were cut back, 6 bases at V and 6 bases at J, with 16 bases in the middle. The CDR3 runs to 14 residues. Germline V CDR1 and CDR2: MDHEN, SYDVKM. DNA of the CDR3: TGTGCCAGCAGATTCGGGACTTCAGGGGATACGCAGTATTTT. Amino acids: CASRFGTSGDTQYF.

This clone came up a few times. The V and J genes are TRBV29-1 and TRBJ1-1; perhaps TRBD1 as D (6 bases). This CDR3 spans 12 amino acids. Germline V gene data show CDR1 as SQVTM and CDR2 as ANQGSEA. Trimming took off 6 bases at V and 2 bases at J, with 10 bases between the two ends. The CDR3 DNA reads TGCAGCGTGTCGGACAGCAACACTGAAGCTTTCTTT. Its protein is CSVSDSNTEAFF.

The chain carries TRBV9 and TRBJ2-3; TRBD2 is a possible D gene (7 bases). Between the trimmed V and J ends, which lost 6 bases and 4 bases, there was a span of 15 bases. CDR1 is SGDLS and CDR2 is YYNGEE in the germline V gene. CDR3 size: 14 residues. CDR3 sequence (DNA): TGTGCCAGCACCCTCCGAGGGGGGGCAGATACGCAGTATTTT. Residues: CASTLRGGADTQYF.

The V gene is TRBV27, the J gene TRBJ1-2; 7 bases are a match to TRBD1. Germline values: CDR1 MNHEY, CDR2 SMNVEV (reference sequence). The CDR3 extends over 16 amino acids. The trim removed 1 base at V and 7 bases at J, leaving 12 bases unmatched. The CDR3 DNA sequence: TGTGCCAGCAGTTTATTGAAGGGACAGTTGGAGACTGGCTACACCTTC. This sequence encodes CASSLLKGQLETGYTF.

This clone occurred many times. J is TRBJ2-4 and V is TRBV5-6; TRBD2 agrees at 7 bases. Germline assignment: CDR1 SGHDT and CDR2 YYEEEE. Trimming took 5 bases from V and 8 from J; bases not matched to a gene: 7. The CDR3 is made up of 13 amino acids. The CDR3 sequence is CASRHQGGDIQYF. DNA of the CDR3: TGTGCCAGCAGACATCAGGGAGGGGACATTCAGTACTTC. The variable domain in full, completed from reference TRBV5-6 and TRBJ2-4, reads DAGVTQSPTHLIKTRGQQVTLRCSPKSGHDTVSWYQQALGQGPQFIFQYYEEEERQRGNFPDRFSGHQFPNYSSELNVNALLLGDSALYLCASRHQGGDIQYFGAGTRLSVL.

The V gene is TRBV7-2, the J gene TRBJ2-1, with D unresolved. Per the germline V gene, CDR1 is SGHTA and CDR2 is FQGNSA. The ends were cut back, 3 bases at V and 5 bases at J, with 8 bases in the middle. The CDR3 is made up of 13 amino acids. CDR3 bases: TGTGCCAGCAGCTTTTCCAGAAACAATGAGCAGTTCTTC. As protein: CASSFSRNNEQFF. Full variable domain (outside the CDR3, taken from reference TRBV7-2 and TRBJ2-1): GAGVSQSPSNKVTEKGKDVELRCDPISGHTALYWYRQSLGQGLEFLIYFQGNSAPDKSGLPSDRFSAERTGGSVSTLTIQRTQQEDSAVYLCASSFSRNNEQFFGPGTRLTVL.

The chain joins TRBV2 to TRBJ2-3; TRBD2 agrees at 7 bases. Germline V gives CDR1 SNHLY, CDR2 FYNNEI. The J segment lost 4 bases and the V segment lost 8 bases, leaving 9 bases of the junction unmatched. The length of the CDR3 is 14 residues. The CDR3 spells CASCQRGDPDTQYF. CDR3 DNA: TGTGCCAGCTGTCAGCGGGGCGACCCAGATACGCAGTATTTT.